The sample holds a few counts of the clone carrying this TCR beta chain. The data were taken from a study of read filtering for tumor transcriptome and immune sequencing. V lost 6 bases and J lost 7, with 16 bases in between. This CDR3 is 14 amino acids long. From germline, CDR1 is MDHEN and CDR2 SYDVKM. Sampling of bone marrow took place during active disease in every patient. This library used 300 to 450 ng RNA and molecular barcoded adaptors spanning alpha/delta and beta/gamma chains. From the reads, TCRdb called clonotypes with MiXCR, one entry per CDR3 protein. Here the sample spans 14,000 to 15,000 distinct CDR3 sequences, over 20% being singletons.

The source material was a population of CD138-negative cells sorted from bone marrow. This chain connects TRBV28 to TRBJ1-5, with unresolved D. This TCR was recovered from a donor at least 40 years old with multiple myeloma. The CDR3 here is CASSPRLGRQPQHF. CDR3 sequence (DNA): TGTGCCAGCAGCCCTCGGTTAGGGAGGCAGCCCCAGCATTTT.